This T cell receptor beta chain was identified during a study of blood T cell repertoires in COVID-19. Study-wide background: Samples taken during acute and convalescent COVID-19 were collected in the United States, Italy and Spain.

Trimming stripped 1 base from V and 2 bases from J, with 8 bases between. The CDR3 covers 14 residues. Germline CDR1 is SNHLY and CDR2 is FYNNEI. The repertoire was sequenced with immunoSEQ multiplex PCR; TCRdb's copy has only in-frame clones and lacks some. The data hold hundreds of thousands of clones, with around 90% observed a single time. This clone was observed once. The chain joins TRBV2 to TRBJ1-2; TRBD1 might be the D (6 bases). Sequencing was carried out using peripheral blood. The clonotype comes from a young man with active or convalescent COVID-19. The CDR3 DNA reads TGTGCCAGCAGTGAAGGCAGGGGAAACTATGGCTACACCTTC. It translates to CASSEGRGNYGYTF.